The 26 T cell receptor beta chains in this list originate from one sample, sequenced in a study of T cell changes during pregnancy in multiple sclerosis. Assay: immunoSEQ multiplex PCR; the TCRdb copy retains only in-frame clones and omits some. Of almost 95,000 clones in the sample, 92% were seen once. Sequencing was performed on peripheral blood, taken in the first trimester of pregnancy. Source of these receptors: a female donor with multiple sclerosis, enrolled in a pregnancy study.

V usage is TRBV7-8 and J usage is TRBJ2-3, with TRBD2 identical over 10 bases. Germline trimming cut 5 bases from V and 5 bases from J; bases unmatched to any gene: 7. Germline CDR1 SGHVS, CDR2 FQNEAQ. The CDR3 consists of 15 residues. The CDR3 is CASSQSSGRRDTQYF. The CDR3 region has the DNA TGTGCCAGCAGCCAATCTAGCGGGAGAAGAGATACGCAGTATTTT.

This chain connects TRBV5-4 to TRBJ1-2, with TRBD1 matching 7 bases. J was trimmed by 1 base and V by 4 bases; bases with no gene match: 7. Germline CDR1 SGHNT, CDR2 YYREEE (reference sequence). The length of the CDR3 is 15 residues. In DNA form, the CDR3 reads TGTGCCAGCAGCACCGGGACAGAGAGTAACTATGGCTACACCTTC. The encoded protein is CASSTGTESNYGYTF.

The chain joins TRBV14 to TRBJ2-7; D is possibly TRBD1 (6 bases). V lost 5 bases and J 2 bases, leaving 13 bases between the germline ends. Germline CDR1 and CDR2: SGHDN and FVKESK. The CDR3 is made up of 14 amino acids. The CDR3 reads CASSSRGQTYEQYF. The CDR3 DNA sequence: TGTGCCAGCAGCTCCCGAGGACAGACCTACGAGCAGTACTTC.

V is TRBV4-1 and J is TRBJ2-4; 10 bases fit TRBD1. Per germline, CDR1 MGHRA and CDR2 YSYEKL. The CDR3 is 14 amino acids. V lost 1 base, J lost 9 bases, and 3 bases stayed unmatched. This CDR3 is CASSQARDRGIQYF. The CDR3 nucleotides are TGCGCCAGCAGCCAAGCCCGGGACAGGGGCATTCAGTACTTC.

This chain joins TRBV14 and TRBJ2-5; D may be TRBD2 (5 bases). Germline assignment: CDR1 SGHDN and CDR2 FVKESK. The CDR3 length is 14 residues. V was trimmed by 1 base and J by 7 bases, leaving 13 bases between them. As DNA, the CDR3 is TGTGCCAGCAGCCAAGGGACGGGAATGGCGACCCAGTACTTC. Amino acids: CASSQGTGMATQYF.

The V and J genes are TRBV6-1 and TRBJ2-1; 7 bases fit TRBD2. The CDR3 is 14 amino acids. The V and J ends lost 2 bases and 10 bases, in that order; junction bases with no gene match: 8. Germline lookup yields CDR1 MNHNS and CDR2 SASEGT. This CDR3 is CASSEQRGGSEQFF. The CDR3 bases are TGTGCCAGCAGTGAACAGCGGGGAGGGTCGGAGCAGTTCTTC.

This chain joins TRBV14 and TRBJ2-3; 11 nucleotides agree with TRBD2. The CDR3 is 16 residues long. CDR1 is SGHDN, CDR2 FVKESK, per germline. The V gene end was trimmed by 4 bases and the J gene end by 2 bases; junction bases not matched to a gene: 5. CDR3 nucleotides: TGTGCCAGCAGCCGAGGGGGACTAGCGGACACAGATACGCAGTATTTT. Its translation: CASSRGGLADTDTQYF.

J is TRBJ2-1 and V is TRBV4-1; D possibly corresponds to TRBD1 (5 bases). Germline CDR1 MGHRA, CDR2 YSYEKL. The CDR3 is 14 amino acids. V dropped 7 bases and J dropped 4 bases, with 14 bases sitting between them. The CDR3 nucleotides read TGCGCCAGCACCTTGGGGCTCCAATACAATGAGCAGTTCTTC. Translating it yields CASTLGLQYNEQFF.

The chain is built from TRBV6-4 and TRBJ1-1, with D maybe TRBD1 (5 bases). V was clipped by 2 bases and J by 4 bases, with 8 bases between them. Germline assignment: CDR1 MRHNA and CDR2 SNTAGT. The CDR3 contains 13 residues. The CDR3, as DNA: TGTGCCAGCAGTGACGAAAGGGGCACTGAAGCTTTCTTT. This translates into CASSDERGTEAFF.

The V call is TRBV19, the J call TRBJ2-2, with D unresolved. V was shortened by 7 bases and J by 3 bases, with 18 bases between the two germline ends. Germline V CDR1 and CDR2: LNHDA, SQIVND (reference sequence). CDR3 length equals 16 residues. The CDR3 sequence is CASTMGTSAHTGELFF. In DNA form, the CDR3 reads TGTGCCAGTACCATGGGCACCTCAGCACACACCGGGGAGCTGTTTTTT.

This clone appeared once. The chain is built from TRBV6-1 and TRBJ1-2, with 10 bases matching TRBD1. The V segment lost 4 bases and the J segment 3 bases; nucleotides outside the gene matches: 5. CDR1 and CDR2 from the germline V gene are MNHNS and SASEGT. The CDR3 covers 15 residues. CDR3 residues: CASSGTGTGDYGYTF. The CDR3 DNA reads as TGTGCCAGCAGTGGAACCGGGACAGGGGACTATGGCTACACCTTC.

This chain joins TRBV28 and TRBJ1-1; unclear D gene. Germline V gene data show CDR1 as MDHEN and CDR2 as SYDVKM. With 2 bases removed from V and 1 base from J, the gap between germline ends came to 8 bases. The CDR3 sequence is 14 residues long. The CDR3 DNA is TGTGCCAGCAGTTTAATCCAGGAGAACACTGAAGCTTTCTTT. Its protein product is CASSLIQENTEAFF.

This clone was observed once. V is TRBV6-1 and J is TRBJ2-5, with a weak D call TRBD1 (6 bases). V dropped 4 bases and J dropped 2 bases, with 17 bases sitting between them. Germline V gene sequence: CDR1 MNHNS, CDR2 SASEGT. The CDR3 is 16 amino acids. This CDR3 is CASSAYWADRQETQYF. CDR3 bases: TGTGCCAGCAGTGCCTATTGGGCGGACAGACAAGAGACCCAGTACTTC.

The rearrangement links TRBV7-3 to TRBJ2-1; TRBD2 matches 8 bases. CDR1 and CDR2 from the germline V gene are SGHTA and FQGTGA. J was trimmed by 7 bases and V by 4 bases; bases with no gene match: 6. The length of the CDR3 is 14 residues. The CDR3 DNA follows: TGTGCCAGCAGCTCCAATACGGGGGGGAATGAGCAGTTCTTC. It encodes CASSSNTGGNEQFF.

The rearrangement links TRBV6-5 to TRBJ1-1, with D possibly matching TRBD1 (5 bases). From germline, CDR1 is MNHEY and CDR2 SVGAGI. The V end lost 0 bases, the J end lost 0 bases, and 11 bases lay between the germline ends. The CDR3 runs 16 residues. CDR3 sequence (DNA): TGTGCCAGCAGTTACTCTGGGGCGGCGGTGAACACTGAAGCTTTCTTT. Translated, it gives CASSYSGAAVNTEAFF.

This chain joins TRBV28 and TRBJ1-1; weak D call: TRBD1 (6 bases). Trimming removed 6 bases at V and 1 base at J, with 24 bases between. The CDR3 runs to 18 residues. Germline V gene sequence: CDR1 MDHEN, CDR2 SYDVKM. CDR3 DNA sequence: TGTGCCAGCAGCCGACAAGGGCACAGGGCCATTTGGAACACTGAAGCTTTCTTT. Protein: CASSRQGHRAIWNTEAFF.

This chain joins TRBV11-3 and TRBJ2-7; 10 positions match TRBD2. J gave up 3 bases and V 5 bases, and 10 bases lay outside the gene matches. The CDR3 has 16 amino acids. Looked up from germline, CDR1 is SGHNT and CDR2 is YENEEA. The CDR3 DNA reads TGTGCCAGCAGCGGGCGATTAGCGGGAGGACGCTACGAGCAGTACTTC. Protein: CASSGRLAGGRYEQYF.

The chain employs TRBV29-1 and TRBJ2-7; maybe TRBD1 (6 bases). CDR1 is SQVTM and CDR2 is ANQGSEA in the germline V gene. The CDR3 covers 14 residues. V was clipped by 6 bases and J by 2 bases, with 17 bases between them. CDR3 sequence (DNA): TGCAGCGTGGTGGGGGCGCGCCAAGCCTACGAGCAGTACTTC. Encoded protein: CSVVGARQAYEQYF.

The rearrangement uses TRBV27 and TRBJ1-1, with a tentative D call TRBD1 (6 bases). The CDR3 loop spans 13 amino acids. V lost 3 bases, J lost 4 bases, and 9 bases lay in between. The germline V gene has CDR1 MNHEY and CDR2 SMNVEV (reference sequence). CDR3 bases: TGTGCCAGCAGTTTGAAAGGGGGCACTGAAGCTTTCTTT. Translation: CASSLKGGTEAFF.

V and J are TRBV7-2 and TRBJ2-5; 13 bases agree with TRBD2. Trimming at V came to 5 bases and at J to 4 bases, leaving 10 bases not matched to a gene. The CDR3 loop spans 17 amino acids. Germline loops: CDR1 SGHTA, CDR2 FQGNSA. Written as DNA, the CDR3 is TGTGCCAGCAGCATGTATCCGGGACTAGCGGGAACAGAGACCCAGTACTTC. Its translation: CASSMYPGLAGTETQYF.

The V and J genes are TRBV25-1 and TRBJ1-2, with D perhaps matching TRBD1 (5 bases). CDR3 length: 15 residues. Trimming took off 6 bases at V and 2 bases at J, with 16 bases between the two ends. Germline lookup yields CDR1 MGHDK and CDR2 SYGVNS. CDR3 nucleotides: TGTGCCAGCAGAGGACAAGGGGAATCGAACTATGGCTACACCTTC. It translates to CASRGQGESNYGYTF.

The chain has TRBV6-5 and TRBJ1-4; tentative D call: TRBD1 (6 bases). The CDR3 runs to 14 residues. Deletions cut 4 bases from V and 7 bases from J, with 13 bases between. CDR1 is MNHEY and CDR2 is SVGAGI in the germline V gene. This CDR3 is CASSLGLRGEKLFF. DNA of the CDR3: TGTGCCAGCAGTTTGGGTCTCAGGGGTGAAAAACTGTTTTTT.

The rearrangement links TRBV25-1 to TRBJ2-5, with 7 bases fitting TRBD2. J lost 2 bases, V lost 4 bases, and 7 bases had no gene match. CDR3 size: 15 residues. Germline assignment: CDR1 MGHDK and CDR2 SYGVNS. In nucleotides, the CDR3 is TGTGCCAGCAGTGTCTGGGGGGGATCTCAAGAGACCCAGTACTTC. Amino acids: CASSVWGGSQETQYF. The whole variable domain, filled in from reference TRBV25-1 and TRBJ2-5, reads EADIYQTPRYLVIGTGKKITLECSQTMGHDKMYWYQQDPGMELHLIHYSYGVNSTEKGDLSSESTVSRIRTEHFPLTLESARPSHTSQYLCASSVWGGSQETQYFGPGTRLLVL.

J is TRBJ1-1 and V is TRBV28; TRBD1 might be the D (5 bases). The V and J ends lost 6 bases and 4 bases respectively, with 12 bases between them. The germline gives CDR1 MDHEN, CDR2 SYDVKM. This CDR3 has 13 amino acids. The CDR3 nucleotides are TGTGCCAGCAGGCCGGGGGTCGGCACTGAAGCTTTCTTT. Amino acids: CASRPGVGTEAFF.

There are a few counts of this clone. The rearrangement joins TRBV29-1 to TRBJ2-1; TRBD2 aligns across 12 bases. Looked up from germline, CDR1 is SQVTM and CDR2 is ANQGSEA. V was pared by 1 base and J by 9 bases, with 10 bases of the junction left unmatched. The CDR3 extends over 16 amino acids. The CDR3 here is CSVEVPTSGRYGEQFF. The CDR3, as DNA: TGCAGCGTTGAAGTCCCGACTAGCGGGAGATACGGTGAGCAGTTCTTC.

V is TRBV30 and J is TRBJ1-3; TRBD1 aligns across 10 bases. CDR1 is GTSNPN and CDR2 is SVGIG in the germline V gene (reference sequence). This CDR3 spans 17 amino acids. The J segment lost 1 base and the V segment lost 4 bases, leaving 10 bases of the junction unmatched. Written as DNA, the CDR3 is TGTGCCTGGACCCAGGGACAGGGGCTCTTATCTGGAAACACCATATATTTT. As protein: CAWTQGQGLLSGNTIYF.